What follows are 27 T cell receptor beta chains derived from one specimen sequenced in a study of blood T cells in healthy people across ages. A J-beta primer mix and a sample-barcoded 5' primer were used in a second PCR of roughly 7 to 12 cycles. From the 5' RACE reads, TCRdb called clonotypes with MiXCR, one entry per CDR3 protein. The data contain approximately 800,000 distinct CDR3 sequences, 36% of them singletons. Sequenced: blood. The receptors originated from a man aged 18-30 years in good health.

The gene calls are TRBV5-8 and TRBJ1-2, with TRBD1 as a possible D gene (6 bases). The germline gives CDR1 SGHTS, CDR2 YDEGEE. The CDR3 is 14 amino acids. Trimming stripped 3 bases from V and 4 bases from J, with 13 bases between. CDR3 DNA sequence: TGTGCCAGCAGCTGGGGACACCTGAGCTATGGCTACACCTTC. It is translated as CASSWGHLSYGYTF.

The chain is built from TRBV6-5 and TRBJ2-3; TRBD2 matches at 8 bases. V shed 5 bases, J shed 1 base, and the junction held 5 bases outside the gene matches. The germline V gene encodes CDR1 MNHEY and CDR2 SVGAGI. The CDR3 is 15 amino acids. The CDR3 region has the DNA TGTGCCAGCAGTACCGGGACTAGAGGCACAGATACGCAGTATTTT. It is translated as CASSTGTRGTDTQYF.

The gene calls are TRBV5-5 and TRBJ1-4, with a possible D match to TRBD1 (6 bases). The CDR3 runs 14 residues. CDR1 SGHKS and CDR2 YYEKEE come from the germline V gene (reference sequence). V gave up 1 base and J gave up 7 bases, with 11 bases separating them. The CDR3 loop reads CASSLRGASEKLFF. In nucleotides, the CDR3 is TGTGCCAGCAGCTTGCGGGGGGCAAGTGAAAAACTGTTTTTT.

The chain is built from TRBV29-1 and TRBJ1-2; D is unresolved. Looked up from germline, CDR1 is SQVTM and CDR2 is ANQGSEA. V was trimmed by 7 bases and J by 2 bases, leaving 17 bases between them. The CDR3 totals 14 residues. As DNA, the CDR3 is TGCAGCGGGACTAGGACCGACCCGAACTATGGCTACACCTTC. This translates into CSGTRTDPNYGYTF.

The rearrangement uses TRBV4-3 and TRBJ1-1; 12 bases are shared with TRBD1. The V and J ends lost 4 bases and 0 bases, in that order; junction bases with no gene match: 3. The CDR3 consists of 16 residues. Germline CDR1 LGHNA, CDR2 YSLEER. CDR3 bases: TGCGCCAGCAGCCGGGACAGGGGGCTGGTGAACACTGAAGCTTTCTTT. Translation gives CASSRDRGLVNTEAFF.

The gene calls are TRBV7-2 and TRBJ1-1; tentatively, D is TRBD1 (6 bases). The CDR3 covers 15 residues. CDR1 is SGHTA and CDR2 is FQGNSA in the germline V gene. Trimming shortened V by 0 bases and J by 2 bases, and 10 bases separated the two germline ends. The CDR3: CASSLASGGNTEAFF. CDR3 nucleotides: TGTGCCAGCAGCTTAGCGTCGGGGGGCAACACTGAAGCTTTCTTT.

The chain joins TRBV10-3 to TRBJ1-1; no reliable D call. The CDR3 extends over 14 amino acids. V was shortened by 1 base and J by 4 bases, with 10 bases between the two germline ends. Germline V lookup: CDR1 ENHRY, CDR2 SYGVKD. CDR3 amino acids: CAISEWQTSTEAFF. The CDR3 nucleotides are TGTGCCATCAGTGAGTGGCAGACCTCCACTGAAGCTTTCTTT.

The J gene is TRBJ1-5, the V gene TRBV2, with D maybe TRBD1 (5 bases). The CDR3 has 16 residues. The ends were cut back, 6 bases at V and 1 base at J, with 16 bases in the middle. CDR1 is SNHLY, CDR2 FYNNEI, per germline. CDR3 sequence: CASSQDIPNSNQPQHF. As DNA, the CDR3 is TGTGCCAGCAGCCAGGACATACCGAACAGCAATCAGCCCCAGCATTTT.

With respect to this clonotype: A much bigger clone sits one base away, suggesting this may be a read error. The chain links TRBV12-3 or TRBV12-4 to TRBJ1-2; 12 bases are a match to TRBD1. The CDR3 length is 19 residues. The CDR3 region is CASSSSAGQGAFTNYGNTF. DNA of the CDR3: TGTGCCAGCAGTTCGTCGGCGGGACAGGGGGCCTTTACTAACTATGGCAACACCTTC.

This clonotype was found a few times. The rearrangement uses TRBV5-1 and TRBJ2-2, with a tentative D call TRBD1 (5 bases). This CDR3 is 13 amino acids long. V dropped 7 bases and J dropped 4 bases, with 11 bases sitting between them. Germline CDR1 is SGHRS and CDR2 is YFSETQ. CDR3 nucleotide sequence: TGCGCCAGCTCGAACCAGGGCACCGGGGAGCTGTTTTTT. Its translation is CASSNQGTGELFF.

This clonotype has just a few counts. This chain uses TRBV7-2 with TRBJ2-1; 7 bases map to TRBD1. Trimming took 5 bases from V and 13 from J; bases not matched to a gene: 14. Germline V gene data show CDR1 as SGHTA and CDR2 as FQGNSA. The CDR3 covers 14 residues. In DNA form, the CDR3 reads TGTGCCAGCAGCGGTCGACAGGGTTTCGAGACCCAGTTCTTC. Translated, it gives CASSGRQGFETQFF.

The CDR3 coding sequence is TGTGCCAGCAGACCTTCGGGGGGACCCTACAATGAGCAGTTCTTC. This translates into CASRPSGGPYNEQFF. The chain joins TRBV6-5 to TRBJ2-1, with 7 bases identical to TRBD2. There are 15 residues in the CDR3. The J segment lost 2 bases and the V segment lost 6 bases, leaving 7 bases of the junction unmatched. CDR1 is MNHEY, CDR2 SVGAGI, per germline.

This clonotype was seen many times. This chain connects TRBV4-2 to TRBJ2-5; D unresolved. From germline, CDR1 is LGHNA and CDR2 YNFKEQ. The CDR3 has 14 residues. The V end lost 3 bases, the J end lost 4 bases, and 12 bases lay between the germline ends. The CDR3 region is CASSHDWATETQYF. CDR3 DNA sequence: TGTGCCAGCAGCCATGATTGGGCAACAGAGACCCAGTACTTC.

Remarks on this clonotype: This may come from a read error, since a much larger clone is one base off. V and J are TRBV6-5 and TRBJ2-3; D is perhaps TRBD2 (6 bases). CDR1 is MNHEY and CDR2 is SVGAGI in the germline V gene. This CDR3 spans 16 amino acids. V was clipped by 5 bases and J by 0 bases, with 15 bases between them. CDR3 DNA sequence: TGTGCCAGCAGTGACCGACCGGGGACTAGCACAGATACGCAGTATTTT. Amino acids: CASSDRPGTSTDTQYF.

The chain combines TRBV3-1 with TRBJ2-6, with D perhaps being TRBD1 or TRBD2 (5 bases each). The length of the CDR3 is 15 residues. The germline V gene encodes CDR1 LGHDT and CDR2 YNNKEL (reference sequence). Trimming stripped 4 bases from V and 5 bases from J, with 12 bases between. CDR3 nucleotide sequence: TGTGCCAGCAGCCGGGACCGCCTCTGGGCCAACGTCCTGACTTTC. Its translation: CASSRDRLWANVLTF. The complete variable domain, with remaining parts taken from reference TRBV3-1 and TRBJ2-6, reads DTAVSQTPKYLVTQMGNDKSIKCEQNLGHDTMYWYKQDSKKFLKIMFSYNNKELIINETVPNRFSPKSPDKAHLNLHINSLELGDSAVYFCASSRDRLWANVLTFGAGSRLTVL.

The chain carries TRBV12-3 or TRBV12-4 and TRBJ2-1; no clear D gene. Near its end, the DNA agrees better with TRBJ2-7, so the J call may be wrong. The CDR3 has 15 residues. CDR3 nucleotide sequence: TGTGCCAGCAAGAGGACGGAAGATTATTACAATGAGCAGTACTTC. Amino acid sequence: CASKRTEDYYNEQYF.

This clonotype was detected a few times. The rearrangement joins TRBV20-1 to TRBJ2-2; possible D gene TRBD2, 5 bases. This CDR3 contains 13 residues. CDR1 and CDR2 from the germline V gene are DFQATT and SNEGSKA (reference sequence). The germline V and J ends were trimmed by 5 bases and 5 bases, with 12 bases remaining between them. The CDR3 DNA reads as TGCAGTGCTCGGAATGGCGGGACCGGGGAGCTGTTTTTT. This encodes CSARNGGTGELFF.

This clonotype turned up a few times. The V and J genes are TRBV21-1 and TRBJ1-2. TRBV21-1 counts as a pseudogene. The CDR3 is 11 residues long. CDR3: CASSKGTADTF. CDR3 in DNA: TGTGCCAGCAGCAAAGGAACAGCTGACACCTTC.

This clonotype was detected a few times. The rearrangement links TRBV25-1 to TRBJ1-2; 11 bases are shared with TRBD1. The germline V gene encodes CDR1 MGHDK and CDR2 SYGVNS. Unmatched junction bases numbered 8, after V lost 4 bases and J lost 4 bases. The CDR3 spans 16 residues. CDR3 in amino acids: CASSGAGTGGFYGYTF. For the CDR3, the DNA is TGTGCCAGCAGTGGCGCCGGGACAGGGGGATTCTATGGCTACACCTTC.

This clonotype was counted only a few times. V and J are TRBV19 and TRBJ2-3; TRBD1 or TRBD2 may be the D gene (5 bases each). The length of the CDR3 is 17 residues. V was trimmed by 3 bases and J by 4 bases, leaving 20 bases between them. Germline-derived CDR1 and CDR2 are LNHDA and SQIVND (reference sequence). CDR3 nucleotide sequence: TGTGCCAGTAGTATCGAAAGGGACGCCAGGACACCAGATACGCAGTATTTT. Translated: CASSIERDARTPDTQYF.

The rearrangement links TRBV5-5 to TRBJ1-1, with D unresolved. CDR1 and CDR2 (germline): SGHKS, YYEKEE (reference sequence). The CDR3 extends over 14 amino acids. V was shortened by 4 bases and J by 4 bases, with 14 bases between the two germline ends. The CDR3 coding sequence is TGTGCCAGCAGCCGGGTCTCGGGTACCACTGAAGCTTTCTTT. Translating it yields CASSRVSGTTEAFF.

This clonotype occurred a few times. The rearrangement uses TRBV12-3 or TRBV12-4 and TRBJ2-1; TRBD2 agrees at 14 bases. V was pared by 5 bases and J by 8 bases, with 5 bases of the junction left unmatched. The CDR3 covers 15 residues. In DNA form, the CDR3 reads TGTGCCAGCAGTCTCCGACTAGCGGGGGGGGATGAGCAGTTCTTC. The encoded protein is CASSLRLAGGDEQFF.

This clonotype was detected ten times or more. This rearrangement joins TRBV12-3 or TRBV12-4 to TRBJ1-2, with a tentative D call TRBD1 (5 bases). The germline V and J ends were trimmed by 6 bases and 6 bases, with 20 bases remaining between them. This CDR3 is 15 amino acids long. CDR3 coding DNA: TGTGCCAGCAGCCCTTGGGACGGCAGCTCCGATGGCTACACCTTC. Protein: CASSPWDGSSDGYTF.

This clonotype has only a few counts. The chain carries TRBV27 and TRBJ2-1; 10 nucleotides match TRBD2. The V gene's germline CDR1 is MNHEY and CDR2 SMNVEV (reference sequence). The CDR3 loop spans 19 amino acids. The J segment lost 0 bases and the V segment lost 0 bases, leaving 8 bases of the junction unmatched. The CDR3 here is CASSLSGLAGALSYNEQFF. The CDR3 DNA sequence: TGTGCCAGCAGTTTATCCGGCCTAGCGGGGGCCCTCTCCTACAATGAGCAGTTCTTC.

This clonotype has only a few counts. The chain recombines TRBV16 with TRBJ2-7; maybe TRBD1 (5 bases). Germline V lookup: CDR1 KGHSY, CDR2 FQNENV. The CDR3 has 16 residues. Trimming stripped 2 bases from V and 0 bases from J, with 14 bases between. In DNA, the CDR3 is TGTGCCAGCAGCCAAGTTACCGCCCAGGGCTCCTACGAGCAGTACTTC. It specifies CASSQVTAQGSYEQYF.

There are many counts of this clonotype. V gene TRBV20-1 combines with J gene TRBJ1-2; tentatively, D is TRBD1 (6 bases). This CDR3 has 13 residues. Germline CDR1 and CDR2: DFQATT and SNEGSKA (reference sequence). For the CDR3, the DNA is TGCAGCGTAACCAGGGGTCTGGTGGATGGCTACACCTTC. It translates to CSVTRGLVDGYTF.

This clonotype was recorded a few times. The gene calls are TRBV18 and TRBJ2-3, with 13 nucleotides matching TRBD2. This CDR3 comprises 18 residues. V gave up 4 bases and J gave up 0 bases; unmatched junction bases: 7. The V gene's germline CDR1 is KGHSH and CDR2 LQKENI. The CDR3 sequence: CASSLRTSGGLSTDTQYF. The CDR3 DNA sequence: TGTGCCAGCTCACTCAGGACTAGCGGGGGTCTAAGCACAGATACGCAGTATTTT.